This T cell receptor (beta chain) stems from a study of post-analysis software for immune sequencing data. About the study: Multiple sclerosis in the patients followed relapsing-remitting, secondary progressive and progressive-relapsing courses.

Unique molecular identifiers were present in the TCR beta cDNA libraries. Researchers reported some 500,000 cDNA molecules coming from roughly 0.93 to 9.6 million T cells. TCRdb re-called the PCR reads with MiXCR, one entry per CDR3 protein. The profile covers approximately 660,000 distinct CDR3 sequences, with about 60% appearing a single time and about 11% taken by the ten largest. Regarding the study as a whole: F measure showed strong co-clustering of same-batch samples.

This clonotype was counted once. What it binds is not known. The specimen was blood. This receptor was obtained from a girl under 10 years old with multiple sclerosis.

The CDR3 loop reads CSARLAGGPMPSTDTQYF. The CDR3 coding sequence is TGCAGTGCCCGGCTAGCGGGGGGGCCGATGCCTTCCACAGATACGCAGTATTTT. V usage is TRBV20-1 and J usage is TRBJ2-3; 12 nucleotides line up with TRBD2. Germline CDR1 DFQATT, CDR2 SNEGSKA (reference sequence). The CDR3 is 18 residues long. J gave up 2 bases and V 6 bases, and 15 bases lay outside the gene matches.